A selection of T cell receptor beta chains follows, all from one sample in a study of primary melanoma T cells and metastatic recurrence. Sequencing used immunoSEQ multiplex PCR; TCRdb keeps in-frame clones, though not all of them. Here the sample spans more than 90 clones, 90% being singletons. The sample comprised melanoma tumor tissue. The receptors originated from a human donor with melanoma. CDR3s include the opening cysteine and the closing phenylalanine or tryptophan. The D gene is left open where the match is weak. A row's size may be missing; if present it is once, few, many or a size class.

D gene	V gene	clone size	J gene	CDR3 protein	CDR3 DNA
TRBD2	TRBV15	-	TRBJ2-5	CATSRGTSGILIQETQYF	TGTGCCACCAGCAGAGGGACTAGCGGGATCCTCATACAAGAGACCCAGTACTTC
-	TRBV4-1	-	TRBJ2-7	CASSQEEGGPYEQYF	TGCGCCAGCAGCCAAGAGGAAGGAGGCCCCTACGAGCAGTACTTC
-	TRBV19	-	TRBJ1-2	CASSGDYGYTF	TGTGCCAGTAGTGGGGACTATGGCTACACCTTC
-	TRBV11-3	-	TRBJ2-5	CASSLERATVETQYF	TGTGCCAGCAGCTTGGAGCGGGCGACAGTCGAGACCCAGTACTTC
-	TRBV19	-	TRBJ1-4	CASSIDPQPRGEKLFF	TGTGCCAGTAGTATAGATCCACAGCCTCGAGGTGAAAAACTGTTTTTT
-	TRBV18	-	TRBJ2-3	CASSPRGAEDTQYF	TGTGCCAGCTCACCCCGGGGGGCCGAAGATACACAGTATTTT
-	TRBV6-8	-	TRBJ1-1	CASSQQSMNTEAFF	TGTGCCAGCAGCCAACAGAGCATGAACACTGAAGCTTTCTTT
-	TRBV12-5	-	TRBJ1-2	CASIPSGGGGYTF	TGTGCCAGCATCCCGTCGGGGGGAGGGGGCTACACCTTC
TRBD1	TRBV6-8	-	TRBJ1-1	CASNPGGGDDKAFF	TGTGCCAGCAACCCTGGAGGGGGCGATGATAAAGCTTTCTTT
-	TRBV28	-	TRBJ2-4	CASSSGLWPAKNIQYF	TGTGCCAGCAGTTCCGGACTTTGGCCAGCCAAAAACATTCAGTACTTC
-	TRBV11-3	-	TRBJ2-1	CASSSDRRSYNEQFF	TGTGCCAGCAGTTCTGACAGACGCTCCTACAATGAGCAGTTCTTC
-	TRBV6-8	-	TRBJ2-2	CASRGDPAVPNTGELFF	TGTGCCAGCCGCGGGGACCCAGCCGTTCCGAACACCGGGGAGCTGTTTTTT
-	TRBV11-3	-	TRBJ2-1	CASSPGGSNNEQFF	TGTGCCAGCAGCCCCGGGGGTAGTAACAATGAGCAGTTCTTC
-	TRBV19	-	TRBJ2-7	CASSNPDSRRYEQYF	TGTGCCAGTAGTAACCCGGACAGTAGGAGGTACGAGCAGTACTTC
-	TRBV25-1	-	TRBJ2-2	CASSDGLQGEVTGELFF	TGTGCCAGCAGTGACGGACTTCAAGGGGAGGTCACCGGGGAGCTGTTTTTT
-	TRBV11-3	-	TRBJ1-5	CASSQSTGFYQPQHF	TGTGCCAGCAGCCAATCTACAGGCTTTTATCAACCCCAGCATTTT
TRBD1	TRBV25-1	-	TRBJ1-4	CASSERDRVKEKLFF	TGTGCCAGCAGTGAGAGGGACAGGGTAAAGGAAAAACTGTTTTTT
-	TRBV6-8	once	TRBJ2-3	CAISVATSTDTQYF	TGTGCCATCAGTGTCGCAACTAGCACAGATACGCAGTATTTT
-	TRBV6-8	-	TRBJ1-5	CTSSYTDRAQPQHF	TGTACCAGCAGTTACACCGACAGAGCTCAGCCCCAGCATTTT
TRBD2	TRBV18	once	TRBJ2-1	CASSRTSGGNNEQFF	TGTGCCAGCTCTCGAACTAGCGGCGGGAACAATGAGCAGTTCTTC
-	TRBV11-3	-	TRBJ2-7	CASSPVPKGYEQYF	TGTGCCAGCAGCCCTGTGCCCAAGGGGTACGAGCAGTACTTC
TRBD1	TRBV15	-	TRBJ2-1	CATSNRGRLLYNEQFF	TGTGCCACCAGCAACAGGGGGCGGCTTCTCTACAATGAGCAGTTCTTC
-	TRBV19	-	TRBJ2-1	CASRPLRGGFGNEQFF	TGTGCCAGTAGGCCCCTTAGGGGCGGGTTTGGAAATGAGCAGTTCTTC
TRBD1	TRBV30	-	TRBJ2-5	CAWSQGRGETQYF	TGTGCCTGGAGTCAGGGCAGGGGGGAGACCCAGTACTTC
-	TRBV19	-	TRBJ1-2	CASSRTWGYTF	TGTGCCAGTAGCAGGACTTGGGGCTACACCTTC
TRBD1	TRBV6-8	-	TRBJ1-2	CASSNRGKHGYTF	TGTGCCAGCAGCAACAGGGGAAAGCATGGCTACACCTTC
TRBD1	TRBV7-1	-	TRBJ2-3	CASEDRGPDTQYF	TGTGCCAGCGAGGACAGGGGACCAGATACGCAGTATTTT
-	TRBV11-3	-	TRBJ2-5	CASSSTSGVRETQYF	TGTGCCAGCAGCTCTACCTCGGGGGTTCGAGAGACCCAGTACTTC
-	TRBV6-7	-	TRBJ1-2	CASSFGRGYTF	TGTGCCAGCAGTTTCGGGAGGGGCTACACCTTC
-	TRBV6-8	-	TRBJ1-4	CASSDCPSLLVDNEKLFF	TGTGCCAGCAGTGACTGTCCAAGTCTCCTAGTCGACAATGAAAAACTGTTTTTT
-	TRBV11-3	-	TRBJ2-5	CASSLDAGAGQETQYF	TGTGCCAGCAGCTTGGATGCGGGGGCTGGTCAAGAGACCCAGTACTTC
-	TRBV30	-	TRBJ2-7	CAWDGTPYYEQYF	TGTGCCTGGGACGGGACACCTTACTACGAGCAGTACTTC
-	TRBV28	few	TRBJ2-6	CASSGPGSVGANVLTF	TGTGCCAGCAGTGGGCCAGGGTCTGTCGGGGCCAACGTCCTGACTTTC
-	TRBV6-8	-	TRBJ2-7	CASSYLPFSAYEQYF	TGTGCCAGCAGTTACTTGCCATTTAGCGCATACGAGCAGTACTTC
TRBD2	TRBV23-1	-	TRBJ2-1	CASNQVGLAGTNEQFF	TGCGCCAGCAACCAGGTCGGACTAGCGGGCACCAATGAGCAGTTCTTC
-	TRBV6-8	-	TRBJ2-5	CASRDRVQETQYF	TGTGCCAGCAGGGACAGAGTCCAAGAGACCCAGTACTTC
-	TRBV19	-	TRBJ2-2	CASSQEASTGELFF	TGTGCCAGCTCTCAGGAGGCGTCCACCGGGGAGCTGTTTTTT
-	TRBV6-8	-	TRBJ1-1	CASSYTLNTEAFF	TGTGCCAGCAGTTACACCTTGAACACTGAAGCTTTCTTT
TRBD1	TRBV6-8	-	TRBJ2-5	CASSGQGAWETQYF	TGTGCCAGCAGTGGACAGGGGGCCTGGGAGACCCAGTACTTC
-	TRBV11-3	-	TRBJ2-2	CASSLGAGGYTGELFF	TGTGCCAGCAGCTTAGGAGCAGGGGGGTACACCGGGGAGCTGTTTTTT